These 17 T cell receptor beta chains originate from one sample sequenced in a study of blood T cell repertoires in COVID-19. TCRdb keeps only in-frame clones here, not all; method: immunoSEQ multiplex PCR. The table has more than 85,000 clones, approximately 84% seen once; the top ten hold nearly 25%. Material: peripheral blood. The receptors shown here come from a human donor in a cohort sampled during active COVID-19.

This clone has a single count. The CDR3 sequence: CASTWRGLAADTQYF. The CDR3 nucleotides read TGTGCCAGCACCTGGCGTGGACTAGCCGCAGATACGCAGTATTTT. The V gene is TRBV2, the J gene TRBJ2-3; 8 nucleotides agree with TRBD2. The ends lost 7 bases at V and 4 bases at J; junction bases unmatched: 10. The CDR3 totals 15 residues. Germline CDR1 SNHLY, CDR2 FYNNEI.

The V and J genes are TRBV24-1 and TRBJ2-1; a possible D gene is TRBD2 (5 bases). Germline-derived CDR1 and CDR2 are KGHDR and SFDVKD. Trimming shortened V by 9 bases and J by 3 bases, and 14 bases separated the two germline ends. CDR3 length: 14 amino acids. DNA for the CDR3: TGTGCCACCGGACGAGGCCGGGGCTACAATGAGCAGTTCTTC. Its translation: CATGRGRGYNEQFF.

The rearrangement links TRBV27 to TRBJ2-7; perhaps TRBD2 as D (6 bases). Germline CDR1 is MNHEY and CDR2 is SMNVEV (reference sequence). Trimming removed 3 bases from V and 3 bases from J, with 12 bases in between. This CDR3 is 14 amino acids long. The CDR3 is CASSLQGLDYEQYF. The CDR3 region has the DNA TGTGCCAGCAGTTTGCAGGGACTTGACTACGAGCAGTACTTC.

The chain carries TRBV3-1 (or the pseudogene TRBV3-2) and TRBJ2-2; the D is unclear. This CDR3 has 19 residues. CDR1 is LGHDT, CDR2 YNNKEL, per germline (reference sequence). V dropped 0 bases and J dropped 0 bases, with 17 bases sitting between them. CDR3 region: CASSQETRVKTPNTGELFF. The CDR3 DNA reads TGTGCCAGCAGCCAAGAAACTCGGGTGAAGACGCCGAACACCGGGGAGCTGTTTTTT.

This sequence joins TRBV19 and TRBJ1-2, with D perhaps matching TRBD1 (6 bases). The V gene lost 7 bases and the J gene lost 6 bases, with 18 bases spanning the gap. Germline CDR1 LNHDA, CDR2 SQIVND (reference sequence). The CDR3 contains 14 residues. CDR3 nucleotide sequence: TGTGCCAGTACCACACGAGGCAGGGGTGATGGCTACACCTTC. This gives the protein CASTTRGRGDGYTF.

CDR3 amino acids: CASTTSGAQETQYF. The CDR3 DNA sequence: TGCGCCAGTACCACTAGCGGGGCTCAAGAGACCCAGTACTTC. V and J are TRBV5-1 and TRBJ2-5, with 10 bases lining up with TRBD2. Germline CDR1 reads SGHRS; CDR2 reads YFSETQ. V gave up 8 bases and J gave up 2 bases; unmatched junction bases: 6. The CDR3 totals 14 residues.

The chain joins TRBV4-1 to TRBJ2-7, with 7 bases fitting TRBD2. V lost 1 base and J lost 1; bases outside the gene matches: 4. Per the germline V gene, CDR1 is MGHRA and CDR2 is YSYEKL. There are 15 residues in the CDR3. CDR3 amino acids: CASSQGGSTSYEQYF. CDR3 DNA sequence: TGCGCCAGCAGCCAAGGCGGGAGCACATCCTACGAGCAGTACTTC.

In this sample, this clone turned up once. The CDR3: CASSQDTMASYNEQFF. Here the CDR3 DNA reads TGCGCCAGCAGCCAAGATACGATGGCTTCCTACAATGAGCAGTTCTTC. This chain connects TRBV4-3 to TRBJ2-1; no definite D call. The V gene lost 0 bases and the J gene lost 1 base, with 10 bases spanning the gap. CDR1 is LGHNA and CDR2 is YSLEER in the germline V gene. There are 16 residues in the CDR3.

The chain carries TRBV6-5 and TRBJ2-4; 8 bases line up with TRBD1. The CDR3 totals 13 residues. Germline CDR1 MNHEY, CDR2 SVGAGI. V lost 6 bases to trimming and J lost 11 bases; unmatched junction nucleotides: 9. The CDR3 bases are TGTGCCAGCAGACCGACAGGGGAGCAGGTTCAGTACTTC. Residues: CASRPTGEQVQYF.

The chain couples TRBV18 to TRBJ1-2; 9 bases map to TRBD1. Germline-derived CDR1 and CDR2 are KGHSH and LQKENI. The trim removed 4 bases at V and 8 bases at J, leaving 14 bases unmatched. The length of the CDR3 is 16 residues. The CDR3 DNA sequence: TGTGCCAGCTCACTGACCGGGACAGGGCAAGGTATCGGCTACACCTTC. Protein sequence: CASSLTGTGQGIGYTF.

V usage is TRBV10-2 and J usage is TRBJ1-5; 8 bases are a match to TRBD1. The J segment lost 7 bases and the V segment lost 8 bases, leaving 7 bases of the junction unmatched. The CDR3 sequence is 13 residues long. Germline values: CDR1 WSHSY, CDR2 SAAADI. CDR3 protein: CASAGQGGQPQHF. CDR3 coding DNA: TGCGCCAGCGCCGGACAGGGAGGCCAGCCCCAGCATTTT.

The V gene is TRBV15, the J gene TRBJ2-5, with 12 positions matching TRBD2. CDR1 is LNHNV, CDR2 YYDKDF, per germline (reference sequence). The V and J ends lost 4 bases and 5 bases, in that order; junction bases with no gene match: 5. The CDR3 contains 15 residues. The CDR3 DNA is TGTGCCACCAGCAAGACTAGCGGGGGCCTGGAGACCCAGTACTTC. Its translation is CATSKTSGGLETQYF.

This sequence joins TRBV4-2 and TRBJ2-1, with 8 positions matching TRBD2. V was clipped by 0 bases and J by 7 bases; unmatched bases: 14. The CDR3 has 18 amino acids. Germline assignment: CDR1 LGHNA and CDR2 YNFKEQ. CDR3 DNA sequence: TGTGCCAGCAGCCAAGAAAGAGGGGGAAGCGGGAGTAGGAATGAGCAGTTCTTC. Its translation: CASSQERGGSGSRNEQFF.

The chain couples TRBV3-1 (or the pseudogene TRBV3-2) to TRBJ1-2, with 9 nucleotides matching TRBD1. The germline CDR1 and CDR2 sequences are LGHDT and YNNKEL (reference sequence). The length of the CDR3 is 15 residues. Trimming removed 3 bases from V and 0 bases from J; junction bases left unmatched: 2. The CDR3 DNA reads TGTGCCAGCAGCCATTGGGACAGGGCTAACTATGGCTACACCTTC. This translates into CASSHWDRANYGYTF.

This rearrangement joins TRBV7-2 to TRBJ1-1; perhaps TRBD1 as D (6 bases). This CDR3 contains 14 residues. Germline values: CDR1 SGHTA, CDR2 FQGNSA. The V and J ends lost 4 bases and 5 bases respectively, with 14 bases between them. The CDR3 DNA is TGTGCCAGCAGCTCGCAACAGGGCAGGACTGAAGCTTTCTTT. This sequence encodes CASSSQQGRTEAFF.

This rearrangement joins TRBV28 to TRBJ1-2; 10 positions match TRBD1. Trimming removed 8 bases from V and 5 bases from J; junction bases left unmatched: 5. CDR3 length: 13 amino acids. Germline V gene data show CDR1 as MDHEN and CDR2 as SYDVKM. CDR3 loop: CASRQGAFYGYTF. The CDR3 DNA reads as TGTGCCAGCCGACAGGGGGCGTTTTATGGCTACACCTTC.

The chain links TRBV19 to TRBJ2-2, with 8 positions matching TRBD2. CDR1 LNHDA and CDR2 SQIVND come from the germline V gene (reference sequence). This CDR3 spans 17 amino acids. V lost 4 bases and J lost 1; bases outside the gene matches: 8. This CDR3 is CASSTLGTSGNTGELFF. For the CDR3, the DNA is TGTGCCAGTAGTACCCTCGGCACTAGCGGGAACACCGGGGAGCTGTTTTTT.